The 17 T cell receptor beta chains below all came from one sample that was sequenced in a study of radiotherapy plus CTLA-4 blockade in lung cancer. Profiling relied on immunoSEQ multiplex PCR, and the TCRdb table lists in-frame clones only, not all of them. The repertoire holds 35,000 to 40,000 clones, with over 55% as singletons. The sample here was peripheral blood, taken from a patient treated with radiotherapy plus ipilimumab. The receptors derive from a human donor with non-small cell lung cancer who had stable disease on radiotherapy plus ipilimumab.

This clone turned up a few times. The chain joins TRBV6-1 to TRBJ2-7; 7 nucleotides agree with TRBD1. Germline V lookup: CDR1 MNHNS, CDR2 SASEGT. The CDR3 consists of 14 residues. With V trimmed by 6 bases and J by 1 base, 6 bases remained unmatched. In DNA, the CDR3 is TGTGCCAGCAGGACGGGACAGCCTTCCTACGAGCAGTACTTC. Residues: CASRTGQPSYEQYF.

The V gene is TRBV27, the J gene TRBJ2-1; 7 bases are a match to TRBD1. The CDR3 is 14 amino acids. The ends lost 3 bases at V and 8 bases at J; junction bases unmatched: 7. Germline V gene data show CDR1 as MNHEY and CDR2 as SMNVEV (reference sequence). CDR3 nucleotides: TGTGCCAGCAGTTTCGGTCCAGGGGGATATGAGCAGTTCTTC. It translates to CASSFGPGGYEQFF.

The chain carries TRBV27 and TRBJ2-4; 7 bases fit TRBD2. Germline V lookup: CDR1 MNHEY, CDR2 SMNVEV (reference sequence). V trimming: 0 bases; J trimming: 1 base; junction bases outside the gene matches: 3. The CDR3 has 16 amino acids. The CDR3: CASSLSLGGAKNIQYF. DNA of the CDR3: TGTGCCAGCAGTTTATCGCTCGGGGGGGCCAAAAACATTCAGTACTTC.

The V call is TRBV12-5, the J call TRBJ1-2; D is unresolved. Per the germline V gene, CDR1 is LGHNT and CDR2 is FRNRAP. The V gene lost 7 bases and the J gene lost 3 bases, with 15 bases spanning the gap. The CDR3 covers 14 residues. CDR3 in amino acids: CASALGYGDYGYTF. The DNA of the CDR3 is TGTGCTAGTGCTCTGGGGTACGGGGACTATGGCTACACCTTC.

The J gene is TRBJ2-5, the V gene TRBV2; D is perhaps TRBD1 (6 bases). The CDR3 length is 14 residues. The germline V and J ends were trimmed by 6 bases and 0 bases, with 11 bases remaining between them. Looked up from germline, CDR1 is SNHLY and CDR2 is FYNNEI. CDR3 sequence: CASRSRDNQETQYF. DNA of the CDR3: TGTGCCAGCAGGTCCCGGGACAACCAAGAGACCCAGTACTTC.

The V and J genes are TRBV5-8 and TRBJ1-5; 8 positions match TRBD1. In germline, CDR1 is SGHTS, CDR2 YDEGEE. The CDR3 runs 15 residues. The ends lost 4 bases at V and 1 base at J; junction bases unmatched: 4. CDR3 bases: TGTGCCAGCAGCCGGACAGGGAGGAGCAATCAGCCCCAGCATTTT. Translating gives CASSRTGRSNQPQHF.

This chain uses TRBV4-1 with TRBJ2-1; 7 bases are shared with TRBD1. Looked up from germline, CDR1 is MGHRA and CDR2 is YSYEKL. The CDR3 extends over 15 amino acids. With V trimmed by 3 bases and J by 4 bases, 6 bases remained unmatched. The CDR3 is CASSHGQERYNEQFF. CDR3 in DNA: TGCGCCAGCAGCCATGGACAGGAACGTTACAATGAGCAGTTCTTC.

The chain carries TRBV14 and TRBJ1-4; 7 bases map to TRBD1. After removal of 4 bases from V and 5 bases from J, the junction contained 16 bases not matched to a gene. Germline V gene sequence: CDR1 SGHDN, CDR2 FVKESK. The CDR3 is 18 residues long. The CDR3 sequence is CASSLQRGKTGPNEKLFF. The CDR3 DNA sequence: TGTGCCAGCAGCCTCCAAAGGGGCAAGACAGGGCCAAATGAAAAACTGTTTTTT. Full variable domain (outside the CDR3, taken from reference TRBV14 and TRBJ1-4): EAGVTQFPSHSVIEKGQTVTLRCDPISGHDNLYWYRRVMGKEIKFLLHFVKESKQDESGMPNNRFLAERTGGTYSTLKVQPAELEDSGVYFCASSLQRGKTGPNEKLFFGSGTQLSVL.

The chain recombines TRBV5-4 with TRBJ1-1; 7 nucleotides align to TRBD1. Germline CDR1 reads SGHNT; CDR2 reads YYREEE (reference sequence). The CDR3 extends over 12 amino acids. Trimming took 5 bases from V and 8 from J; bases not matched to a gene: 6. Here the CDR3 reads CASREQGREAFF. CDR3 DNA: TGTGCCAGCAGGGAACAGGGGAGGGAAGCTTTCTTT. Full variable domain (missing parts from reference TRBV5-4 and TRBJ1-1): ETGVTQSPTHLIKTRGQQVTLRCSSQSGHNTVSWYQQALGQGPQFIFQYYREEENGRGNFPPRFSGLQFPNYSSELNVNALELDDSALYLCASREQGREAFFGQGTRLTVV.

This clone has only a few counts. The chain couples TRBV6-6 to TRBJ2-2, with D possibly TRBD2 on 5 matching bases. CDR3 length: 15 amino acids. The V gene lost 4 bases and the J gene lost 0 bases, with 9 bases spanning the gap. Germline values: CDR1 MNHNY, CDR2 SVGAGI (reference sequence). The CDR3 spells CASSSDSSNTGELFF. The CDR3 region has the DNA TGTGCCAGCAGTTCGGACTCGTCGAACACCGGGGAGCTGTTTTTT.

This clone has just a few counts. The V call is TRBV5-8, the J call TRBJ1-5; 10 bases are a match to TRBD1. V dropped 4 bases and J dropped 5; count of bases not matched to a gene: 15. Germline V CDR1 and CDR2: SGHTS, YDEGEE. The CDR3 loop spans 18 amino acids. CDR3 protein: CASSLWWATGGADQPQHF. The CDR3 DNA reads TGTGCCAGCAGCCTCTGGTGGGCGACAGGGGGCGCGGATCAGCCCCAGCATTTT. Full variable domain (missing parts from reference TRBV5-8 and TRBJ1-5): EAGVTQSPTHLIKTRGQQATLRCSPISGHTSVYWYQQALGLGLQFLLWYDEGEERNRGNFPPRFSGRQFPNYSSELNVNALELEDSALYLCASSLWWATGGADQPQHFGDGTRLSIL.

The table lists this clone with a count of one. V and J are TRBV29-1 and TRBJ2-3, with D possibly TRBD1 on 5 matching bases. The CDR3 sequence is 14 residues long. Germline V gene data show CDR1 as SQVTM and CDR2 as ANQGSEA. Between the trimmed V and J ends, which lost 6 bases and 1 base, there was a span of 14 bases. This CDR3 reads CSVKYRLGTDTQYF. CDR3 sequence (DNA): TGCAGCGTAAAATACAGGCTCGGCACAGATACGCAGTATTTT.

This clone was seen a single time. The V call is TRBV6-6, the J call TRBJ1-1; 8 positions match TRBD1. CDR1 is MNHNY and CDR2 is SVGAGI in the germline V gene (reference sequence). Unmatched junction bases numbered 8, after V lost 5 bases and J lost 6 bases. The CDR3 extends over 14 amino acids. The CDR3 bases are TGTGCCAGCAGTGCCAACCAGGGGGCCGCTGAAGCTTTCTTT. Its protein product is CASSANQGAAEAFF.

The chain is built from TRBV11-3 and TRBJ2-1; the match to TRBD1 covers 9 bases. The germline V gene has CDR1 SGHNT and CDR2 YENEEA. V lost 4 bases, J lost 7 bases, and 11 bases stayed unmatched. The CDR3 is made up of 16 amino acids. This chain's CDR3 is CASSSGLTGGKNEQFF. The CDR3, as DNA: TGTGCCAGCAGCTCGGGTCTTACAGGGGGCAAAAATGAGCAGTTCTTC.

This clone was counted a few times. The J gene is TRBJ2-5, the V gene TRBV11-3; D not certain. V lost 4 bases and J 2 bases, leaving 14 bases between the germline ends. The CDR3 is 15 amino acids. The germline V gene encodes CDR1 SGHNT and CDR2 YENEEA. Here the CDR3 DNA reads TGTGCCAGCAGCTCCCGACTCAACTTACAAGAGACCCAGTACTTC. This translates into CASSSRLNLQETQYF.

In nucleotides, the CDR3 is TGTGCCAGTAGTGTCCTAGAAAACCAGCCCCAGCATTTT. This gives the protein CASSVLENQPQHF. The chain links TRBV19 to TRBJ1-5; no reliable D call. Germline V lookup: CDR1 LNHDA, CDR2 SQIVND (reference sequence). CDR3 size: 13 residues. With 5 bases removed from V and 7 bases from J, the gap between germline ends came to 12 bases.

The genes are TRBV7-2 and TRBJ2-2, with 7 bases fitting TRBD2. Trimming cost V 7 bases and J 8 bases; bases outside gene matches: 10. Looked up from germline, CDR1 is SGHTA and CDR2 is FQGNSA. This CDR3 region has 14 residues. In DNA form, the CDR3 reads TGTGCCAGCACTCGGCAAGCGGGGACGGGGGAGCTGTTTTTT. Encoded protein: CASTRQAGTGELFF.